Below are 29 T cell receptor beta chains sequenced from a single sample in a study of T cell repertoires in cytomegalovirus infection. TCRdb reprocessed the reads with MiXCR, giving one entry per CDR3 protein. The table shows 150,000 to 200,000 distinct CDR3 sequences, with about 15% occurring only once. Material: CD8+ T cells from PBMCs. Receptors originate from a human donor in good health (CMV status not recorded). Some clones in this sample may be carry-over from other donors' samples.

There are many counts of this clonotype. The V and J genes are TRBV28 and TRBJ2-7; 7 bases line up with TRBD2. The CDR3 extends over 13 amino acids. V was pared by 8 bases and J by 2 bases, with 6 bases of the junction left unmatched. Per the germline V gene, CDR1 is MDHEN and CDR2 is SYDVKM. The CDR3 loop is CASGPSGAYEQYF. The CDR3 nucleotides are TGTGCCAGCGGGCCTAGCGGCGCCTACGAGCAGTACTTC. Complete variable domain (other parts from reference TRBV28 and TRBJ2-7): DVKVTQSSRYLVKRTGEKVFLECVQDMDHENMFWYRQDPGLGLRLIYFSYDVKMKEKGDIPEGYSVSREKKERFSLILESASTNQTSMYLCASGPSGAYEQYFGPGTRLTVT.

V gene TRBV7-4 combines with J gene TRBJ2-7, with TRBD1 identical over 9 bases. Germline V gene data show CDR1 as SGHVT and CDR2 as SQSDAQ. V shed 5 bases and J 4 bases; nucleotides not matched to a gene: 6. This CDR3 has 14 residues. The CDR3 sequence: CASSPQGAEYEQYF. The CDR3 region has the DNA TGTGCCAGCAGCCCACAGGGGGCAGAGTACGAGCAGTACTTC.

This clonotype was recorded a few times. The chain links TRBV3-1 to TRBJ2-5; 9 positions match TRBD1. V dropped 4 bases and J dropped 3; count of bases not matched to a gene: 9. CDR1 is LGHDT and CDR2 is YNNKEL in the germline V gene (reference sequence). The CDR3 is 16 residues long. The CDR3 here is CASSLRQGDIEETQYF. CDR3 bases: TGTGCCAGCAGCCTGAGACAGGGGGATATCGAAGAGACCCAGTACTTC.

This clonotype was detected a few times. The rearrangement joins TRBV6-2 or TRBV6-3 to TRBJ2-1; TRBD2 aligns across 7 bases. This CDR3 is 16 amino acids long. The J segment lost 2 bases and the V segment lost 5 bases, leaving 9 bases of the junction unmatched. Germline CDR1 MNHEY, CDR2 SVGEGT. Here the CDR3 DNA reads TGTGCCAGCAGTACCAAGAGCGGGGCCCCCTACAATGAGCAGTTCTTC. Its protein product is CASSTKSGAPYNEQFF.

In this sample, this clonotype turned up a few times. V gene TRBV12-3 or TRBV12-4 combines with J gene TRBJ2-5; 8 bases are a match to TRBD2. After removal of 2 bases from V and 7 bases from J, the junction contained 9 bases not matched to a gene. The length of the CDR3 is 15 residues. The CDR3: CASSLSGRALGTQYF. The CDR3 DNA reads TGTGCCAGCAGTTTATCCGGGAGGGCCTTAGGGACCCAGTACTTC.

As for this clonotype: Mismatch with germline at one junction end may stem from a read error. V usage is TRBV28 and J usage is TRBJ1-3; D is undetermined. Germline loops: CDR1 MDHEN, CDR2 SYDVKM. The CDR3 has 11 residues. The CDR3 bases are TGTGCCAGCAGTTTATTTGGGGTCAGCTTTTTT. As protein: CASSLFGVSFF.

This clonotype was counted only a few times. The chain recombines TRBV7-2 with TRBJ2-5; D is perhaps TRBD1 or TRBD2 (6 bases each). In germline, CDR1 is SGHTA, CDR2 FQGNSA. This CDR3 comprises 13 residues. Trimming cost V 6 bases and J 5 bases, with 13 bases left between them. The CDR3 DNA is TGTGCCAGCAGATATCCGGGGGCGGAGACCCAGTACTTC. Translated, it gives CASRYPGAETQYF.

V usage is TRBV7-9 and J usage is TRBJ2-4, with 7 nucleotides matching TRBD2. Germline lookup yields CDR1 SEHNR and CDR2 FQNEAQ (reference sequence). The CDR3 sequence is 15 residues long. With 2 bases clipped from V and 2 bases from J, the junction kept 3 bases outside the gene matches. The CDR3 sequence is CASSLREAPKNIQYF. The CDR3 bases are TGTGCCAGCAGCTTACGGGAGGCCCCCAAAAACATTCAGTACTTC.

This clonotype showed up just a few times. This chain links TRBV28 with TRBJ1-2; 8 bases align to TRBD1. The CDR3 totals 16 residues. V lost 4 bases and J lost 4; bases outside the gene matches: 11. Germline-derived CDR1 and CDR2 are MDHEN and SYDVKM. Written as DNA, the CDR3 is TGTGCCAGCAGTTCCAACCCCAGGGGGCCTGGCTATGGCTACACCTTC. The encoded protein is CASSSNPRGPGYGYTF.

The V and J genes are TRBV6-2 or TRBV6-3 and TRBJ2-1; a possible D gene is TRBD2 (6 bases). CDR3 length equals 17 residues. Germline loops: CDR1 MNHEY, CDR2 SVGEGT. Trimming removed 0 bases at V and 2 bases at J, with 14 bases between. This CDR3 reads CASSYSSGLTPYNEQFF. CDR3 coding DNA: TGTGCCAGCAGTTACTCCAGCGGGCTTACACCCTACAATGAGCAGTTCTTC.

This clonotype was recorded a few times. J is TRBJ2-7 and V is TRBV7-9; TRBD2 is a possible D gene (6 bases). The CDR3 length is 16 residues. V dropped 4 bases and J dropped 9 bases, with 25 bases sitting between them. The germline V gene has CDR1 SEHNR and CDR2 FQNEAQ (reference sequence). The CDR3 DNA sequence: TGTGCCAGCAGCTCGATAGGAGGGCGGATGGGGTTCAGGCAGTACTTC. Protein product: CASSSIGGRMGFRQYF.

V usage is TRBV9 and J usage is TRBJ2-2; 13 bases map to TRBD2. The CDR3 contains 18 residues. The germline CDR1 and CDR2 sequences are SGDLS and YYNGEE. J gave up 0 bases and V 3 bases, and 5 bases lay outside the gene matches. CDR3 residues: CASSGRLAGGANTGELFF. DNA of the CDR3: TGTGCCAGCAGCGGACGACTAGCGGGGGGCGCGAACACCGGGGAGCTGTTTTTT.

This clonotype was seen more than once but under ten times. This chain links TRBV18 with TRBJ2-4; possibly TRBD1 for D (5 bases). From germline, CDR1 is KGHSH and CDR2 LQKENI. The CDR3 is made up of 14 amino acids. The ends were cut back, 3 bases at V and 1 base at J, with 7 bases in the middle. The CDR3 loop is CASSPAGAKNIQYF. The CDR3 DNA is TGTGCCAGCTCACCGGCAGGGGCCAAAAACATTCAGTACTTC.

About this clonotype itself: This CDR3 fails to terminate in the conserved phenylalanine or tryptophan, so it likely reflects a read error. CDR3 sequence: CASSFGSRQSEAFL. The CDR3 DNA follows: TGTGCCAGCAGCTTCGGAAGTAGACAGTCTGAAGCTTTCTTA. The V call is TRBV7-8, the J call TRBJ1-1; D is possibly TRBD1 (5 bases). Trimming took 3 bases from V and 6 from J, leaving 14 bases between them. CDR3 size: 14 residues. Germline V gene data show CDR1 as SGHVS and CDR2 as FQNEAQ.

The chain carries TRBV7-2 and TRBJ2-7, with D unclear. V was trimmed by 4 bases and J by 1 base, leaving 11 bases between them. The CDR3 has 14 residues. Germline V gives CDR1 SGHTA, CDR2 FQGNSA. The CDR3 nucleotides are TGTGCCAGCAGCTCACATGACCTATCCTACGAGCAGTACTTC. This sequence encodes CASSSHDLSYEQYF. The full variable domain, in which reference TRBV7-2 and TRBJ2-7 provide the parts outside the CDR3, is GAGVSQSPSNKVTEKGKDVELRCDPISGHTALYWYRQSLGQGLEFLIYFQGNSAPDKSGLPSDRFSAERTGGSVSTLTIQRTQQEDSAVYLCASSSHDLSYEQYFGPGTRLTVT.

Comment on this clonotype: A much bigger clone sits one base away, suggesting this may be a read error. The conserved closing phenylalanine or tryptophan is absent in this CDR3, likely reflecting a read error. This chain connects TRBV7-9 to TRBJ2-5; 12 nucleotides match TRBD2. Germline CDR1 is SEHNR and CDR2 is FQNEAQ (reference sequence). Losses at the gene ends were 6 bases for V and 2 bases for J; bases not matched to a gene: 4. CDR3 length: 15 amino acids. CDR3 amino acids: CASRFGTSGQETQYL. The CDR3 DNA sequence: TGTGCCAGCAGGTTCGGGACTAGCGGGCAAGAGACCCAGTACTTG.

A few counts support this clonotype. The chain employs TRBV28 and TRBJ1-5, with 7 bases aligning to TRBD1. Germline V gene lookup returns CDR1 MDHEN and CDR2 SYDVKM. The V and J ends lost 3 bases and 6 bases, in that order; junction bases with no gene match: 2. This CDR3 has 13 amino acids. The CDR3 loop is CASSLRGPQPQHF. CDR3 DNA sequence: TGTGCCAGCAGTTTGAGGGGGCCTCAGCCCCAGCATTTT.

Here the CDR3 reads CSAPNHRVASGSYEQFF. The CDR3 nucleotides read TGCAGTGCGCCGAACCACAGAGTGGCTAGCGGGAGTTATGAGCAGTTCTTC. J is TRBJ2-1 and V is TRBV20-1, with TRBD2 matching 10 bases. CDR1 is DFQATT, CDR2 SNEGSKA, per germline (reference sequence). V shed 6 bases, J shed 8 bases, and the junction held 19 bases outside the gene matches. CDR3 size: 17 residues.

The CDR3 loop reads CASSLVRHGQVPYEQYF. Here the CDR3 DNA reads TGTGCCAGCAGCTTAGTTCGTCACGGCCAGGTCCCCTACGAGCAGTACTTC. The rearrangement joins TRBV7-8 to TRBJ2-7, with unresolved D. This CDR3 has 17 amino acids. Germline V CDR1 and CDR2: SGHVS, FQNEAQ. Between the trimmed V and J ends, which lost 1 base and 2 bases, there was a span of 18 bases. Based on the CDR3 plus reference TRBV7-8 and TRBJ2-7, the full variable domain is GAGVSQSPRYKVAKRGQDVALRCDPISGHVSLFWYQQALGQGPEFLTYFQNEAQLDKSGLPSDRFFAERPEGSVSTLKIQRTQQEDSAVYLCASSLVRHGQVPYEQYFGPGTRLTVT.

The gene calls are TRBV6-6 and TRBJ2-5, with D possibly matching TRBD1 (5 bases). This CDR3 comprises 14 residues. The germline gives CDR1 MNHNY, CDR2 SVGAGI (reference sequence). Trimming cost V 5 bases and J 3 bases, with 13 bases left between them. CDR3 sequence: CASSPWTLKETQYF. CDR3 in DNA: TGTGCCAGCAGTCCGTGGACACTAAAAGAGACCCAGTACTTC.

This clonotype was counted between two and nine times. The chain carries TRBV12-3 or TRBV12-4 and TRBJ2-5; perhaps TRBD2 as D (7 bases). Trimming pared 6 bases from V and 4 bases from J, leaving 12 bases between. The CDR3 is 13 residues long. The CDR3 bases are TGTGCCAGCAGCCCGGGGGGCCCAGAGACCCAGTACTTC. The encoded protein is CASSPGGPETQYF.

This chain links TRBV7-6 with TRBJ1-1; no clear D gene. V was cut by 5 bases and J by 0 bases, with 7 bases left in between. Germline V gene data show CDR1 as SGHVS and CDR2 as FNYEAQ. This CDR3 is 13 amino acids long. In DNA, the CDR3 is TGTGCCAGCAGCGAGGATATGAACACTGAAGCTTTCTTT. The encoded protein is CASSEDMNTEAFF.

The CDR3 here is CASSAPGQGLETQYF. CDR3 bases: TGTGCCAGCAGCGCTCCGGGACAGGGGCTAGAGACCCAGTACTTC. The chain links TRBV2 to TRBJ2-5; 10 positions match TRBD1. The CDR3 runs to 15 residues. In germline, CDR1 is SNHLY, CDR2 FYNNEI. The V segment lost 6 bases and the J segment 4 bases; nucleotides outside the gene matches: 8.

The J gene is TRBJ1-2, the V gene TRBV5-4; D unresolved. This CDR3 region has 15 residues. V shed 2 bases and J shed 2 bases, with 13 bases lying between them. Per germline, CDR1 SGHNT and CDR2 YYREEE (reference sequence). The CDR3 DNA reads TGTGCCAGCAGCTTCCCGCCCGAAGCCAACTATGGCTACACCTTC. This codes for CASSFPPEANYGYTF.

By its share, this clonotype is medium-sized (0.01 to 0.1%). The junction departs from germline at one end; a sequencing error may be responsible. The V gene is TRBV19, the J gene TRBJ2-7; 9 bases fit TRBD2. The CDR3 length is 14 residues. Germline lookup yields CDR1 LNHDA and CDR2 SQIVND (reference sequence). CDR3 nucleotides: TGCGCCAGCAGCCCGGGACTAGCTGGCTACGAGCAGTACTTC. Its protein is CASSPGLAGYEQYF.

Remarks on this clonotype: One end of the junction fails to match germline, which may point to a read error. V usage is TRBV7-9 and J usage is TRBJ2-7; maybe TRBD1 (5 bases). The germline CDR1 and CDR2 sequences are SEHNR and FQNEAQ (reference sequence). The length of the CDR3 is 15 residues. The CDR3 DNA follows: TGTGCCAGCAGCTTAGCACAGGACAATCCCTACGAGCAGCACTTC. Translating it yields CASSLAQDNPYEQHF.

This sequence joins TRBV11-2 and TRBJ2-2; a possible D gene is TRBD2 (6 bases). The germline V gene has CDR1 SGHAT and CDR2 FQNNGV. This CDR3 contains 19 residues. Trimming removed 1 base from V and 4 bases from J, with 22 bases in between. As DNA, the CDR3 is TGTGCCAGCAGCTTAGTTACCTCCTTTCGGGAGATTCGCACCGGGGAGCTGTTTTTT. This sequence encodes CASSLVTSFREIRTGELFF.

The chain is built from TRBV29-1 and TRBJ2-7; no definite D call. The V gene's germline CDR1 is SQVTM and CDR2 ANQGSEA. The germline V and J ends were trimmed by 5 bases and 0 bases, with 11 bases remaining between them. The CDR3 consists of 13 residues. In DNA, the CDR3 is TGCAGCGTTTATACCGACCACTCCTACGAGCAGTACTTC. As protein: CSVYTDHSYEQYF.

This clonotype was seen a handful of times. The V gene is TRBV7-8, the J gene TRBJ2-3; tentatively, D is TRBD2 (5 bases). V was clipped by 9 bases and J by 1 base, with 14 bases between them. In germline, CDR1 is SGHVS, CDR2 FQNEAQ. The CDR3 runs to 14 residues. CDR3: CASFRAGGTDTQYF. For the CDR3, the DNA is TGTGCCAGTTTCCGTGCGGGTGGCACAGATACGCAGTATTTT.